Sequencing of this T cell receptor (beta chain) was carried out in a study of post-analysis software for immune sequencing data. In the study overall: The study covered relapsing-remitting, secondary progressive and progressive-relapsing courses of multiple sclerosis. Study findings and constraints: Comparison with controls showed significantly lower normalized Chao1 diversity in multiple sclerosis patients. A few TRBV segments appeared more often in patients than in controls, and TRBV5-6, TRBV5-1 and TRBV20-1 were among these.

This clonotype came up a few times. Its target is unknown. Unique molecular identifiers had been added to the TCR beta cDNA libraries. One entry per CDR3 protein, called by TCRdb with MiXCR from the PCR reads. The data show under 900,000 distinct CDR3 sequences, approximately 53% seen once. Trimming at V came to 6 bases and at J to 2 bases, leaving 9 bases not matched to a gene. Germline V CDR1 and CDR2: DFQATT, SNEGSKA (reference sequence). The CDR3 is made up of 14 amino acids. The specimen was blood. The clonotype was recovered from a girl aged 10 to 17 with multiple sclerosis. V gene TRBV20-1 combines with J gene TRBJ2-5, with 7 nucleotides matching TRBD1. The DNA for the CDR3 is TGCAGTGCCTCCCGGGACAGCTATCAAGAGACCCAGTACTTC. Protein sequence: CSASRDSYQETQYF.